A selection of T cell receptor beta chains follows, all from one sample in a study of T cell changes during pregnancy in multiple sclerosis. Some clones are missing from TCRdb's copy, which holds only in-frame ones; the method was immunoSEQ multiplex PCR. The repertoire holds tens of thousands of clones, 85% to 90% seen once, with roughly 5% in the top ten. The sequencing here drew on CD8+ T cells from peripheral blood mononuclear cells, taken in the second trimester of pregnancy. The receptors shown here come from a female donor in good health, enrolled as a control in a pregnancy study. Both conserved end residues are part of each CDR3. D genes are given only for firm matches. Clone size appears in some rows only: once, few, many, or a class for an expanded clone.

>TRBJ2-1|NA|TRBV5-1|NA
TGCGCCAGCAGCTTGAGAAGCGGCTCCTACAATGAGCAGTTCTTC
CASSLRSGSYNEQFF
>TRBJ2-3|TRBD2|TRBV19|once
TGTGCCAGTAGTCCTCGGCTCGACGCGGGAGACACAGATACGCAGTATTTT
CASSPRLDAGDTDTQYF
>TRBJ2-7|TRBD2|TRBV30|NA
TGTGCCTGGAATGGCGGGAGACGTTACGAGCAGTACTTC
CAWNGGRRYEQYF
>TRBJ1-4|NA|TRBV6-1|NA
TGTGCCAGCAACCGGGGGGGCGCGGAAGTTGAAAAACTGTTTTTT
CASNRGGAEVEKLFF
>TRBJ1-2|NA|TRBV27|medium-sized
TGTGCCAGCAGTTTTACGAGACAGTTAGAGGGCTACACCTTC
CASSFTRQLEGYTF
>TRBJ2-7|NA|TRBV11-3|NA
TGTGCCAGCAGCCTTTCGGGGTGGATCTACGAGCAGTACTTC
CASSLSGWIYEQYF
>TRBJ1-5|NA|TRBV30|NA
TGTGCCTGGAGTGAACAGGGCAATCAGCCCCAGCATTTT
CAWSEQGNQPQHF
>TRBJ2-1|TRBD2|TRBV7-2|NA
TGTGCCAGCAGACCCCCGGGGGGAGGTTTCAATGAGCAGTTCTTC
CASRPPGGGFNEQFF
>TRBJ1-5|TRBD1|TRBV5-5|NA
TGTGCCAGCAGCTTGTGGGACAGAGGCAATCAGCCCCAGCATTTT
CASSLWDRGNQPQHF
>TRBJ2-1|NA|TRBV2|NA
TGTGCCAGCAGTGACCGGGGTTTCTTAAGCGGGTACAATGAGCAGTTCTTC
CASSDRGFLSGYNEQFF
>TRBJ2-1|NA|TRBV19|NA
TGTGCCAGTAGTATTACGGGGGACTCCTACAATGAGCAGTTCTTC
CASSITGDSYNEQFF
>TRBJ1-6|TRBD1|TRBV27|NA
TGTGCCAGCAGTTGGACAGGGGCTAATTCACCCCTCCACTTT
CASSWTGANSPLHF
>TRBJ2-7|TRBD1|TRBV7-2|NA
TGTGCCAGCAGCTTAGCGGACGCAGGGGGTTACGAGCAGTACTTC
CASSLADAGGYEQYF
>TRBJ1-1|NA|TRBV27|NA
TGTGCCAGCAGTTTACTCGGACAGACGAACACTGAAGCTTTCTTT
CASSLLGQTNTEAFF
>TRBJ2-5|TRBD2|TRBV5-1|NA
TGCGCCAGCAGCTTGTACGGGGGGGGACAAGAGACCCAGTACTTC
CASSLYGGGQETQYF
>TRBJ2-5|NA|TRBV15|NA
TGTGCCACCAGGACGTCTAGCGAGGAGACCCAGTACTTC
CATRTSSEETQYF
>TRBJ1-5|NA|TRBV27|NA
TGTGCCAGCAGTTTACTGAGCAATCAGCCCCAGCATTTT
CASSLLSNQPQHF
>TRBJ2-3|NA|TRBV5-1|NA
TGCGCCAGCAGGGAGTGGTCCCCCACAGATACGCAGTATTTT
CASREWSPTDTQYF
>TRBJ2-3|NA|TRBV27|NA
TGTGCCAGCAGTTCCCTAAGTGAGGGCCTTAGCACAGATACGCAGTATTTT
CASSSLSEGLSTDTQYF
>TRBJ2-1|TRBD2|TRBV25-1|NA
TGTGCCAGCAGTCGGGAGGAACCCTCCTACAATGAGCAGTTCTTC
CASSREEPSYNEQFF
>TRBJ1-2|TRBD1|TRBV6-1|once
TGTGCCAGCAGTGAAAGGGACAGGGACTACACTAACTATGGCTACACCTTC
CASSERDRDYTNYGYTF
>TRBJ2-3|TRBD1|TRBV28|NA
TGTGCCAGCAGTTCGGACAGGGGTGGCGATACGCAGTATTTT
CASSSDRGGDTQYF